This T cell receptor (beta chain) was observed in a study of blood T cell repertoires in COVID-19. Study at large: Samples representing acute and convalescent COVID-19 were sourced from the United States, Italy and Spain.

The V end lost 3 bases, the J end lost 5 bases, and 11 bases lay between the germline ends. Germline CDR1 is SGHKS and CDR2 is YYEKEE (reference sequence). CDR3 length: 13 amino acids. Here immunoSEQ multiplex PCR was the method, and the copy in TCRdb shows in-frame clones only, minus some. The repertoire holds approximately 270,000 clones, with approximately 90% as singletons. Cohort allocation depended upon clinical history that participants reported. This receptor was identified in a woman in her thirties with acute COVID-19. The chain couples TRBV5-5 to TRBJ1-2; unclear D gene. The sequencing sample was made of PBMCs or T cells enriched from blood (not recorded which). The CDR3: CASSSGGGYGYTF. The CDR3 nucleotides are TGTGCCAGCAGCTCGGGAGGAGGTTATGGCTACACCTTC.